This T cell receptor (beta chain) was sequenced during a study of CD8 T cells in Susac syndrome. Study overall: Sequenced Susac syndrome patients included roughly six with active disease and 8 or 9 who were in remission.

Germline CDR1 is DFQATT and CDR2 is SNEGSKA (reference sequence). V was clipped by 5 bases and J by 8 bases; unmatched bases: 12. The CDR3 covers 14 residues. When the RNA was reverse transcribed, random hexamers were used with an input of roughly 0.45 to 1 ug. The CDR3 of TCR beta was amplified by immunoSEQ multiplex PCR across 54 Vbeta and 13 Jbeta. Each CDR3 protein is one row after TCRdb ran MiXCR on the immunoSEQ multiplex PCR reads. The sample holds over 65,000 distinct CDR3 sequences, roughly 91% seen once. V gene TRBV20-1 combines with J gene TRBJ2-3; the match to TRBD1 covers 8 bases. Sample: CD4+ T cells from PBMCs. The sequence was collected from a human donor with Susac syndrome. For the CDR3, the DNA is TGCAGTGCTCGGACAGGGCACCAGGGGGTTACGCAGTATTTT. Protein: CSARTGHQGVTQYF.